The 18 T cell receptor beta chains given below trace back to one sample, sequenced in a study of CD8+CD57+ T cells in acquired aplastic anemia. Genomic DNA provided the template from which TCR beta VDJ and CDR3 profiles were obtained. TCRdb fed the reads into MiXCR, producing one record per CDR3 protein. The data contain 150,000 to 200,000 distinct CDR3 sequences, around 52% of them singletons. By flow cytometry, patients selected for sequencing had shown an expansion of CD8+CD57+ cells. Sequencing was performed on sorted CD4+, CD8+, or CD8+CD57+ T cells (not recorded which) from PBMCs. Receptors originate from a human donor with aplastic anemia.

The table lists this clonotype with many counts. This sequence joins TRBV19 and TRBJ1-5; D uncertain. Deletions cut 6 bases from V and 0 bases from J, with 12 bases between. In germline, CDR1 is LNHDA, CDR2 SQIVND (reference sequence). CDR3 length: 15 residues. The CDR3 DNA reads TGTGCCAGTAGAAAACGGGAAAATAGCAATCAGCCCCAGCATTTT. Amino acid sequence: CASRKRENSNQPQHF.

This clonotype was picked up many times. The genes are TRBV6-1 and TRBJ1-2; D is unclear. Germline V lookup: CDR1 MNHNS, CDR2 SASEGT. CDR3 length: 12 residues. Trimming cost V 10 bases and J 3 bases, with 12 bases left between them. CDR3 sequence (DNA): TGTGCCACCCTGCGGCCCGACTATGGCTACACCTTC. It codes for CATLRPDYGYTF.

The CDR3 sequence is CASSLVGGPEQYF. The CDR3 DNA reads as TGCGCCAGCAGCTTGGTGGGCGGGCCCGAGCAGTACTTC. The chain couples TRBV5-1 to TRBJ2-7; maybe TRBD2 (5 bases). V was trimmed by 0 bases and J by 6 bases, leaving 10 bases between them. Per germline, CDR1 SGHRS and CDR2 YFSETQ. The CDR3 has 13 residues. Using reference TRBV5-1 and TRBJ2-7 for the parts outside the CDR3, the full variable domain is KAGVTQTPRYLIKTRGQQVTLSCSPISGHRSVSWYQQTPGQGLQFLFEYFSETQRNKGNFPGRFSGRQFSNSRSEMNVSTLELGDSALYLCASSLVGGPEQYFGPGTRLTVT.

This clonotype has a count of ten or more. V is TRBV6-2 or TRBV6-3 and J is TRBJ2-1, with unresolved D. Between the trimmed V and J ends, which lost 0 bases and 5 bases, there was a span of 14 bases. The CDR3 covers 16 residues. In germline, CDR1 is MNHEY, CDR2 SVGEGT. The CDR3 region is CASSYSSLSPDNEQFF. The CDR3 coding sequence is TGTGCCAGCAGTTACTCGAGTCTCTCCCCCGACAATGAGCAGTTCTTC.

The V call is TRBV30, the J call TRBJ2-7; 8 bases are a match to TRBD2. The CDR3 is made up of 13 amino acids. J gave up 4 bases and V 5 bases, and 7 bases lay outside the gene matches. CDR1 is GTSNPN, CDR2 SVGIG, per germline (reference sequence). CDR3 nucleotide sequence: TGTGCCTGGGACACGGGACTAGAGTACGAGCAGTACTTC. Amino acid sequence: CAWDTGLEYEQYF.

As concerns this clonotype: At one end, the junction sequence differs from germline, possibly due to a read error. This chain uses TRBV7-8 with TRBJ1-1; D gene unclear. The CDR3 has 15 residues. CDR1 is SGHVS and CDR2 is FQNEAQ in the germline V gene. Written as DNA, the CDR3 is TGTACCAGCAGCGGTGCCCGGCCGATGAACACTGGAGCTTTCTTT. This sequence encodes CTSSGARPMNTGAFF.

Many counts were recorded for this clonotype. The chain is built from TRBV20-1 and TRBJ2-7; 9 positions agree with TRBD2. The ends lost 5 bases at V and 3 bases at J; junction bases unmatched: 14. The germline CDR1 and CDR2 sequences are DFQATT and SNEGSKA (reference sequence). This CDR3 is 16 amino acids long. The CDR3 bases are TGCAGTGCTCGACCCAGACTAGCGGAGAGCCTCTACGAGCAGTACTTC. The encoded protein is CSARPRLAESLYEQYF.

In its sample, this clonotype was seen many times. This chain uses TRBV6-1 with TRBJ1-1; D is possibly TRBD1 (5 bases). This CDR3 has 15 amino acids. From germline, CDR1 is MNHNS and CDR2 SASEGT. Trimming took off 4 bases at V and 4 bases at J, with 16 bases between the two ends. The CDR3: CASSANSQDSTEAFF. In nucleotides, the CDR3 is TGTGCCAGCAGTGCCAATTCACAGGATAGCACTGAAGCTTTCTTT.

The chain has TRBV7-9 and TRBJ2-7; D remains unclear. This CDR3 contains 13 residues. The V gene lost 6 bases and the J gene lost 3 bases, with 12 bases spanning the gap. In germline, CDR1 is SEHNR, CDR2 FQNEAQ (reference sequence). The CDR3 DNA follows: TGTGCCAGCAGTCCCCAAGGTAACTACGAGCAGTACTTC. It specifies CASSPQGNYEQYF.

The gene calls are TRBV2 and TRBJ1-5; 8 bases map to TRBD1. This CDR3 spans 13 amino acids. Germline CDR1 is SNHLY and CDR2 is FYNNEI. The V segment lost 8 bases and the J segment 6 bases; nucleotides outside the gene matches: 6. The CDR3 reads CASLGQGTQPQHF. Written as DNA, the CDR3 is TGTGCCAGCCTCGGACAGGGTACTCAGCCCCAGCATTTT.

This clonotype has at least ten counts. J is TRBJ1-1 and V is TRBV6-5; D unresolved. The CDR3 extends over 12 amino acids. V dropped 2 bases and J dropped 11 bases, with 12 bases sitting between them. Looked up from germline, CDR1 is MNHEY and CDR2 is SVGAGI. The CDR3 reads CASSYTSRTAFF. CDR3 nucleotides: TGTGCCAGCAGTTACACTTCCCGGACCGCTTTCTTT.

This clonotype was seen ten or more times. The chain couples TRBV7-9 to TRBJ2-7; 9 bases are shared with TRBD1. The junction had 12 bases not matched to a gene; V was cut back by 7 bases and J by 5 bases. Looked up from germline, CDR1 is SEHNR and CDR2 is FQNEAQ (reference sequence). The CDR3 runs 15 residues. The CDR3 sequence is CASTHLGTGRDEQYF. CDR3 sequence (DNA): TGTGCCAGCACCCATCTAGGGACAGGGCGCGACGAGCAGTACTTC.

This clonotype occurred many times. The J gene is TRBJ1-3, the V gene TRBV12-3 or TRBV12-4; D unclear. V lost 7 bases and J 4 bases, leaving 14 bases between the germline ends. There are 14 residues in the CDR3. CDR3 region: CASIHRDLGNTIYF. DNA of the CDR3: TGTGCCAGCATCCACAGAGACCTCGGAAACACCATATATTTT.

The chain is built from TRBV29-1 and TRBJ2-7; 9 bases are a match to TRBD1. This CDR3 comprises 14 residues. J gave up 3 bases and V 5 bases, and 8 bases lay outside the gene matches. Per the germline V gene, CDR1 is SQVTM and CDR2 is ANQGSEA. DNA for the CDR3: TGCAGCGTTACAAGTGGGGACAGGGACTACGAGCAGTACTTC. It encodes CSVTSGDRDYEQYF.

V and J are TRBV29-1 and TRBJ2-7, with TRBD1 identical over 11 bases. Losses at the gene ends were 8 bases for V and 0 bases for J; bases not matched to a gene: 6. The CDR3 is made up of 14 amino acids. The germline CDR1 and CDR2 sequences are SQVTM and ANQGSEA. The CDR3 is CSPGTGGSSYEQYF. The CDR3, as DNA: TGCAGCCCGGGGACAGGGGGAAGCTCCTACGAGCAGTACTTC.

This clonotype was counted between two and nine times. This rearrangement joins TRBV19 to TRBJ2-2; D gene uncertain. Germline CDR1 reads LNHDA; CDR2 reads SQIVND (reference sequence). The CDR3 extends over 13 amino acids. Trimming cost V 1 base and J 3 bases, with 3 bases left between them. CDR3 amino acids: CASSIGHTGELFF. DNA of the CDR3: TGTGCCAGTAGTATAGGCCACACCGGGGAGCTGTTTTTT.

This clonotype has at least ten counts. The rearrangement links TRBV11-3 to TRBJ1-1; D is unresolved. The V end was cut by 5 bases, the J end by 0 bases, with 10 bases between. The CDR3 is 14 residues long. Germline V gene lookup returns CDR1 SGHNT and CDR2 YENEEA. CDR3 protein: CASSPLVMNTEAFF. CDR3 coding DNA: TGTGCCAGCAGCCCCCTCGTCATGAACACTGAAGCTTTCTTT.

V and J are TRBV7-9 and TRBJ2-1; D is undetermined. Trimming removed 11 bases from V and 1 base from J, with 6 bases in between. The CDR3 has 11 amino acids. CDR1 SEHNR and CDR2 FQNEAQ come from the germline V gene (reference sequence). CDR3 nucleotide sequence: TGTGCCGTTCTTTCCTACAATGAGCAGTTCTTC. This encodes CAVLSYNEQFF.